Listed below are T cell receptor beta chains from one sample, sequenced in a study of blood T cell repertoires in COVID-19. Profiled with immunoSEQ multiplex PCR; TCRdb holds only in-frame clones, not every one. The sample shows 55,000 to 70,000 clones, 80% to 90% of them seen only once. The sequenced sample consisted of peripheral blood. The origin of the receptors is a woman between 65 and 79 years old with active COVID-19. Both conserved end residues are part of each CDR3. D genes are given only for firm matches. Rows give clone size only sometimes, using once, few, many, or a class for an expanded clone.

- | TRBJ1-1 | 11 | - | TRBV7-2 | CAGRGNTEAFF | TGTGCCGGGCGGGGGAACACTGAAGCTTTCTTT
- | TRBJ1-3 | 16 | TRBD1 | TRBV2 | CASSATGTGVGNTIYF | TGTGCCAGCAGTGCGACCGGGACAGGGGTTGGAAACACCATATATTTT
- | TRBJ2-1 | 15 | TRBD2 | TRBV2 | CASSERREGFSEQFF | TGTGCCAGCAGTGAGAGACGGGAGGGCTTTTCCGAGCAGTTCTTC
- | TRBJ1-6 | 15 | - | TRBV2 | CASSRGDSYNSPLHF | TGTGCCAGCAGCCGCGGCGATTCCTATAATTCACCCCTCCACTTT
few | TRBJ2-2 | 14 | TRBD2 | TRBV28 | CASNYGTIKGELFF | TGTGCCAGCAACTACGGGACTATTAAAGGGGAGCTGTTTTTT
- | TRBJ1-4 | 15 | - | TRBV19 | CASSIGAATNEKLFF | TGTGCCAGTAGTATTGGGGCAGCAACTAATGAAAAACTGTTTTTT
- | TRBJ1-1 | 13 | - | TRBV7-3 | CASSRGFQTEAFF | TGTGCCAGCTCCAGGGGTTTTCAAACTGAAGCTTTCTTT
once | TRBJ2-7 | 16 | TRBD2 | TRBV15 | CATSTEAERESDEQYF | TGTGCCACCAGCACTGAAGCCGAGCGGGAGTCAGACGAGCAGTACTTC
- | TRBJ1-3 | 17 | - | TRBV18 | CASSPQPGTLSGNTIYF | TGTGCCAGCTCACCCCAGCCGGGGACACTCTCTGGAAACACCATATATTTT
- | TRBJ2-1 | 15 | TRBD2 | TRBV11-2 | CASSFGGSDYNEQFF | TGTGCCAGCAGCTTCGGCGGGAGTGACTACAATGAGCAGTTCTTC
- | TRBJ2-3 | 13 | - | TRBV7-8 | CASSLGSVDTQYF | TGTGCCAGCAGCTTAGGGAGTGTGGATACGCAGTATTTT
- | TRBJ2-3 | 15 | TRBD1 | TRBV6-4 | CASSSTGGSLATQYF | TGTGCCAGCAGTTCTACAGGGGGAAGCCTTGCTACGCAGTATTTT
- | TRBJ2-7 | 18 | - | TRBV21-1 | CASSNNWGQGANSYEQYF | -
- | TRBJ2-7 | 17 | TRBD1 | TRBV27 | CASSSPLGTGGGYEQYF | TGTGCCAGCAGTTCCCCCCTCGGGACAGGGGGCGGCTACGAGCAGTACTTC
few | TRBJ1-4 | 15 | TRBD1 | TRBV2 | CASTSTDRGNEKLFF | TGTGCCAGCACCTCCACGGACAGGGGGAATGAAAAACTGTTTTTT
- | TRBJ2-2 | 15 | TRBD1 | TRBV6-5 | CASSRQGSDTGELFF | TGTGCCAGCAGTCGACAGGGTTCGGACACCGGGGAGCTGTTTTTT
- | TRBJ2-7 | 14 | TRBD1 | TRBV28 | CASSLGTGFYEQYF | TGTGCCAGCAGTTTAGGGACAGGGTTCTACGAGCAGTACTTC
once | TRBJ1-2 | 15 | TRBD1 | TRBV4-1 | CASSLEQGGLYGYTF | TGCGCCAGCAGCCTAGAACAGGGGGGCCTCTATGGCTACACCTTC
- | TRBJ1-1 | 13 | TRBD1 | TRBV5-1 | CASSQTGGTEAFF | TGCGCCAGCAGCCAGACAGGGGGCACTGAAGCTTTCTTT
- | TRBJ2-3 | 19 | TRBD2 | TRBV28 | CASNTNDWTSSLSGYTQYF | TGTGCCAGCAATACAAATGACTGGACTAGCTCCCTGAGTGGGTATACGCAGTATTTT
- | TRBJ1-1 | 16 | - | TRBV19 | CASSIDIRGLNTEAFF | TGTGCCAGTAGTATAGACATCAGGGGCCTGAACACTGAAGCTTTCTTT
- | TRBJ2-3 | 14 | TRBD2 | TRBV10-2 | CASSPGLAGYTQYF | TGCGCCAGCAGCCCGGGACTAGCGGGGTATACGCAGTATTTT
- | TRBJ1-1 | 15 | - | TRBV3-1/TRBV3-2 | CASSQWASLNTEAFF | TGTGCCAGCAGCCAATGGGCATCCTTGAACACTGAAGCTTTCTTT
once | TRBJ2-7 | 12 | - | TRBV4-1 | CASSQRVGEQYF | TGCGCCAGCAGCCAACGGGTTGGCGAGCAGTACTTC
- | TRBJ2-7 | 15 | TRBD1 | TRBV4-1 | CASSLVRDRGIEQYF | TGCGCCAGCAGTTTAGTCCGGGACAGGGGAATCGAGCAGTACTTC
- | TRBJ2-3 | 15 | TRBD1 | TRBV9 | CASSVRGQGDDTQYF | TGTGCCAGCAGCGTTAGGGGACAGGGAGACGATACGCAGTATTTT
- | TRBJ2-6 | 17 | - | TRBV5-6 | CASSSRGLSSGANVLTF | TGTGCCAGCAGCTCTAGGGGACTCAGCTCTGGGGCCAACGTCCTGACTTTC